This T cell receptor beta chain was observed in a study of cytomegalovirus exposure and HLA in healthy donors. Looking at the study overall: According to later analysis, the same platform produced the approximately 120 validation and approximately 630 first-cohort repertoires. Study conclusions and caveats: The study listed around 150 cytomegalovirus-associated TCR beta chains. It was reported that the classifier diagnosed cytomegalovirus status with high specificity and sensitivity in both the original and validation cohorts.

Profiled with immunoSEQ multiplex PCR; TCRdb holds only in-frame clones, not every one. Of about 160,000 clones detected, around 92% appear once; the ten largest clones hold 4% to 5%. The donors were in the approximately 130-subject validation cohort, distinct from the roughly 670-subject first cohort. This clone was picked up one time. No antigen is known for it. Germline CDR1 is LNHNV and CDR2 is YYDKDF (reference sequence). The CDR3 sequence is 16 residues long. Between the trimmed V and J ends, which lost 3 bases and 7 bases, there was a span of 19 bases. Sequencing was performed on PBMCs. The chain has TRBV15 and TRBJ2-1, with D possibly being TRBD2 (6 bases). The clonotype comes from a man aged 18 to 29 in good health and CMV-seropositive. CDR3 region: CATSREQTRIKNEQFF. The CDR3 DNA reads as TGTGCCACCAGCAGGGAACAGACTAGGATTAAGAATGAGCAGTTCTTC.